This is a list of T cell receptor beta chains from one sample in a study of blood T cell repertoires in COVID-19. TCRdb's copy holds only in-frame clones and misses some; the assay was immunoSEQ multiplex PCR. The sample includes over 200,000 clones, 70% to 90% of them seen just once. The sample comprised peripheral blood. All receptors come from a woman aged 50 to 60 with active or convalescent COVID-19. The CDR3 runs from the conserved cysteine through the conserved F or W. The D gene is left open where the match is weak. A clone size is listed for some rows: how often the clone was seen (once, few, many), or a class if it is expanded.

abundance: -; j_gene: TRBJ1-1; v_gene: TRBV2; d_gene: -; CDR3aa: CASKRSMNTEAFF; CDR3nt: TGTGCCAGCAAGAGGTCGATGAACACTGAAGCTTTCTTT
abundance: few; j_gene: TRBJ1-2; v_gene: TRBV2; d_gene: -; CDR3aa: CASVRDYGYTF; CDR3nt: TGTGCCAGCGTCAGGGACTATGGCTACACCTTC
abundance: -; j_gene: TRBJ1-5; v_gene: TRBV10-1; d_gene: -; CDR3aa: CASSESSQPQHF; CDR3nt: TGCGCCAGCAGTGAGTCAAGCCAGCCCCAGCATTTT
abundance: -; j_gene: TRBJ1-5; v_gene: TRBV10-3; d_gene: TRBD1; CDR3aa: CAISESKFGTANQPQHF; CDR3nt: TGTGCCATCAGTGAGTCGAAATTCGGGACAGCAAATCAGCCCCAGCATTTT
abundance: once; j_gene: TRBJ1-1; v_gene: TRBV7-9; d_gene: -; CDR3aa: CASSSPTGHTEAFF; CDR3nt: TGTGCCAGCAGCTCGCCCACAGGGCACACTGAAGCTTTCTTT
abundance: once; j_gene: TRBJ1-3; v_gene: TRBV6-5; d_gene: -; CDR3aa: CASNRDSGNTIYF; CDR3nt: TGTGCCAGCAACAGGGACTCTGGAAACACCATATATTTT
abundance: -; j_gene: TRBJ2-1; v_gene: TRBV24-1; d_gene: -; CDR3aa: CATSAHLGAKEQFF; CDR3nt: TGTGCCACCAGTGCCCACCTGGGGGCTAAGGAGCAGTTCTTC
abundance: once; j_gene: TRBJ2-7; v_gene: TRBV19; d_gene: -; CDR3aa: CASSIVGGGQYF; CDR3nt: TGTGCCAGTAGTATAGTTGGAGGCGGGCAGTACTTC
abundance: -; j_gene: TRBJ1-1; v_gene: TRBV30; d_gene: -; CDR3aa: CAWSKGVNTEAFF; CDR3nt: TGTGCCTGGAGCAAAGGGGTGAACACTGAAGCTTTCTTT
abundance: once; j_gene: TRBJ1-1; v_gene: TRBV28; d_gene: TRBD1; CDR3aa: CASPGTVGMNTEAFF; CDR3nt: TGTGCCAGTCCCGGGACAGTTGGCATGAACACTGAAGCTTTCTTT
abundance: -; j_gene: TRBJ2-7; v_gene: TRBV5-4; d_gene: TRBD1; CDR3aa: CASSSTGTGDEQYF; CDR3nt: TGTGCCAGCAGCTCCACCGGGACAGGGGACGAGCAGTACTTC
abundance: few; j_gene: TRBJ1-1; v_gene: TRBV28; d_gene: -; CDR3aa: CASSDRSEAFF; CDR3nt: TGTGCCAGCAGTGACAGGAGTGAAGCTTTCTTT
abundance: -; j_gene: TRBJ2-5; v_gene: TRBV10-3; d_gene: TRBD2; CDR3aa: CATRTSGRAGETQYF; CDR3nt: TGTGCCACCCGGACTAGCGGGAGGGCCGGAGAGACCCAGTACTTC
abundance: -; j_gene: TRBJ1-5; v_gene: TRBV24-1; d_gene: TRBD1; CDR3aa: CATSDSSTGGLISNQPQHF; CDR3nt: TGTGCCACCAGTGATTCTTCAACAGGGGGCCTCATTAGCAATCAGCCCCAGCATTTT
abundance: -; j_gene: TRBJ1-2; v_gene: TRBV5-4; d_gene: TRBD1; CDR3aa: CASSLELRDSDGYTF; CDR3nt: TGTGCCAGCAGCTTGGAGCTTAGGGACAGCGATGGCTACACCTTC
abundance: -; j_gene: TRBJ1-5; v_gene: TRBV10-3; d_gene: TRBD1; CDR3aa: CAISESGQRNQPQHF; CDR3nt: TGTGCCATCAGTGAGTCGGGACAGCGGAATCAGCCCCAGCATTTT
abundance: -; j_gene: TRBJ1-1; v_gene: TRBV2; d_gene: -; CDR3aa: CASSGGRGDTEAFF; CDR3nt: TGTGCCAGCAGTGGGGGCAGGGGAGACACTGAAGCTTTCTTT
abundance: -; j_gene: TRBJ1-1; v_gene: TRBV5-4; d_gene: TRBD1; CDR3aa: CASENRGGNTEAFF; CDR3nt: TGTGCCAGCGAGAACAGGGGGGGAAACACTGAAGCTTTCTTT
abundance: -; j_gene: TRBJ2-2; v_gene: TRBV7-6; d_gene: -; CDR3aa: CASSSTSTTGELFF; CDR3nt: TGTGCCAGCAGCTCCACTAGTACCACCGGGGAGCTGTTTTTT
abundance: -; j_gene: TRBJ1-5; v_gene: TRBV28; d_gene: -; CDR3aa: CASDLSEGLTQHF; CDR3nt: TGTGCCAGCGATCTGTCGGAGGGGCTGACCCAGCATTTT
abundance: -; j_gene: TRBJ1-2; v_gene: TRBV29-1; d_gene: -; CDR3aa: CSVYLSGGSLGGYTF; CDR3nt: TGCAGCGTTTATCTTTCCGGAGGCTCCCTTGGGGGCTACACCTTC
abundance: -; j_gene: TRBJ2-2; v_gene: TRBV2; d_gene: TRBD1; CDR3aa: CASSLQGSNTGELFF; CDR3nt: TGTGCCAGCAGCCTACAGGGGTCGAACACCGGGGAGCTGTTTTTT
abundance: -; j_gene: TRBJ2-7; v_gene: TRBV2; d_gene: -; CDR3aa: CASSEGQREQYF; CDR3nt: TGTGCCAGCAGTGAAGGGCAAAGAGAGCAGTACTTC
abundance: -; j_gene: TRBJ1-1; v_gene: TRBV4-1; d_gene: -; CDR3aa: CASSQGGLGEAFF; CDR3nt: TGCGCCAGCAGCCAAGGAGGGTTGGGTGAAGCTTTCTTT
abundance: few; j_gene: TRBJ1-1; v_gene: TRBV9; d_gene: -; CDR3aa: CASSSRDYTEAFF; CDR3nt: TGTGCCAGTTCCTCGAGGGATTACACTGAAGCTTTCTTT
abundance: -; j_gene: TRBJ1-5; v_gene: TRBV19; d_gene: TRBD1; CDR3aa: CASSRTGGDQPQHF; CDR3nt: TGTGCCAGTAGTCGGACAGGGGGAGATCAGCCCCAGCATTTT
abundance: -; j_gene: TRBJ1-3; v_gene: TRBV4-1; d_gene: -; CDR3aa: CASSQDAGRAGNTIYF; CDR3nt: TGCGCCAGCAGCCAAGATGCCGGCAGGGCTGGAAACACCATATATTTT
abundance: -; j_gene: TRBJ1-1; v_gene: TRBV6-4; d_gene: -; CDR3aa: CASSARMNTEAFF; CDR3nt: TGTGCCAGCAGTGCTCGTATGAACACTGAAGCTTTCTTT
abundance: once; j_gene: TRBJ1-3; v_gene: TRBV5-1; d_gene: -; CDR3aa: CASSLGQLSGNTIYF; CDR3nt: TGCGCCAGCAGCTTGGGACAACTTTCTGGAAACACCATATATTTT
abundance: -; j_gene: TRBJ1-2; v_gene: TRBV19; d_gene: TRBD1; CDR3aa: CASSIVGRGRTPGYTF; CDR3nt: TGTGCCAGTAGTATAGTAGGCAGGGGGCGAACCCCGGGCTACACCTTC
abundance: -; j_gene: TRBJ2-1; v_gene: TRBV6-5; d_gene: TRBD1; CDR3aa: CASKGTGVINEQFF; CDR3nt: TGTGCCAGCAAAGGAACAGGGGTAATAAATGAGCAGTTCTTC
abundance: -; j_gene: TRBJ1-1; v_gene: TRBV4-2; d_gene: TRBD1; CDR3aa: CASSRGQGGTEAFF; CDR3nt: TGTGCCAGCAGCCGCGGACAGGGGGGTACTGAAGCTTTCTTT
abundance: few; j_gene: TRBJ2-2; v_gene: TRBV6-1; d_gene: -; CDR3aa: CASSEEGRGGTGELFF; CDR3nt: TGTGCCAGCAGTGAGGAGGGGCGCGGAGGCACCGGGGAGCTGTTTTTT
abundance: -; j_gene: TRBJ2-2; v_gene: TRBV24-1; d_gene: -; CDR3aa: CATSALPGQGTGELFF; CDR3nt: TGTGCCACCAGTGCCCTACCGGGACAAGGCACCGGGGAGCTGTTTTTT
abundance: -; j_gene: TRBJ1-5; v_gene: TRBV3-1/TRBV3-2; d_gene: -; CDR3aa: CASSHGTGQNQPQHF; CDR3nt: TGTGCCAGCAGCCATGGCACAGGGCAAAATCAGCCCCAGCATTTT
abundance: -; j_gene: TRBJ1-5; v_gene: TRBV2; d_gene: -; CDR3aa: CASSRGNQPQHF; CDR3nt: TGTGCCAGCAGTCGGGGGAATCAGCCCCAGCATTTT
abundance: -; j_gene: TRBJ1-3; v_gene: TRBV5-5; d_gene: -; CDR3aa: CASSLGPWGGSGNTIYF; CDR3nt: TGTGCCAGCAGCTTGGGGCCCTGGGGCGGCTCTGGAAACACCATATATTTT
abundance: -; j_gene: TRBJ1-4; v_gene: TRBV28; d_gene: -; CDR3aa: CASSFPGSSQKLFF; CDR3nt: TGTGCCAGCAGTTTCCCCGGGTCGTCTCAAAAACTGTTTTTT
abundance: -; j_gene: TRBJ1-3; v_gene: TRBV13; d_gene: TRBD1; CDR3aa: CASSLRGPGNTIYF; CDR3nt: TGTGCCAGCTCTCTCAGGGGGCCTGGAAACACCATATATTTT
abundance: -; j_gene: TRBJ1-5; v_gene: TRBV30; d_gene: -; CDR3aa: CAWSVLLGSNQPQHF; CDR3nt: TGTGCCTGGAGTGTACTACTTGGGAGCAATCAGCCCCAGCATTTT
abundance: -; j_gene: TRBJ2-1; v_gene: TRBV7-7; d_gene: TRBD2; CDR3aa: CASSSGLAGSGEQFF; CDR3nt: TGTGCCAGCAGCTCGGGACTAGCGGGGTCGGGCGAGCAGTTCTTC
abundance: -; j_gene: TRBJ2-7; v_gene: TRBV6-1; d_gene: TRBD1; CDR3aa: CASSERDSFYEQYF; CDR3nt: TGTGCCAGCAGTGAAAGGGACAGTTTTTACGAGCAGTACTTC
abundance: once; j_gene: TRBJ1-2; v_gene: TRBV28; d_gene: -; CDR3aa: CASSFGAYGYTF; CDR3nt: TGTGCCAGCAGTTTTGGGGCTTACGGCTACACCTTC
abundance: -; j_gene: TRBJ1-1; v_gene: TRBV7-9; d_gene: -; CDR3aa: CASSLPGTEAFF; CDR3nt: TGTGCCAGCAGCTTGCCCGGGACTGAAGCTTTCTTT
abundance: -; j_gene: TRBJ2-1; v_gene: TRBV5-1; d_gene: TRBD2; CDR3aa: CASSLVSGVHNEQFF; CDR3nt: TGCGCCAGCAGCTTGGTTAGCGGGGTCCACAATGAGCAGTTCTTC
abundance: -; j_gene: TRBJ2-5; v_gene: TRBV5-1; d_gene: -; CDR3aa: CASSLGTGSPETQYF; CDR3nt: TGCGCCAGCAGCTTGGGGACGGGATCGCCGGAGACCCAGTACTTC
abundance: -; j_gene: TRBJ2-1; v_gene: TRBV28; d_gene: TRBD1; CDR3aa: CASSQGDSYNEQFF; CDR3nt: TGTGCCAGCAGCCAGGGGGATTCCTACAATGAGCAGTTCTTC
abundance: -; j_gene: TRBJ1-6; v_gene: TRBV7-9; d_gene: TRBD1; CDR3aa: CASSLLGQGSPLHF; CDR3nt: TGTGCCAGCAGCTTACTGGGACAGGGATCACCCCTCCACTTT
abundance: -; j_gene: TRBJ2-2; v_gene: TRBV24-1; d_gene: TRBD1; CDR3aa: CATSDSDSGQGIANTGELFF; CDR3nt: TGTGCCACCAGTGATTCCGATTCGGGACAGGGGATCGCGAACACCGGGGAGCTGTTTTTT
abundance: -; j_gene: TRBJ1-2; v_gene: TRBV27; d_gene: TRBD1; CDR3aa: CASSPSSGQAWGYTF; CDR3nt: TGTGCCAGCAGCCCGTCTTCCGGACAGGCATGGGGCTACACCTTC
abundance: -; j_gene: TRBJ1-5; v_gene: TRBV19; d_gene: -; CDR3aa: CASSVRGGQVRNSNQPQHF; CDR3nt: TGTGCCAGTAGTGTCCGTGGGGGACAAGTTAGAAATAGCAATCAGCCCCAGCATTTT
abundance: -; j_gene: TRBJ1-4; v_gene: TRBV28; d_gene: -; CDR3aa: CASRPDRYEKLFF; CDR3nt: TGTGCCAGCAGACCTGACAGATATGAAAAACTGTTTTTT
abundance: few; j_gene: TRBJ2-7; v_gene: TRBV7-2; d_gene: TRBD2; CDR3aa: CASSLELGGSSYEQYF; CDR3nt: TGTGCCAGCAGCTTAGAACTGGGCGGGAGCTCCTACGAGCAGTACTTC
abundance: -; j_gene: TRBJ1-4; v_gene: TRBV7-9; d_gene: -; CDR3aa: CASSKDSQGGKLFF; CDR3nt: TGTGCCAGCAGCAAAGATTCCCAGGGAGGAAAACTGTTTTTT
abundance: few; j_gene: TRBJ1-5; v_gene: TRBV19; d_gene: -; CDR3aa: CASSMQARGNQPQHF; CDR3nt: TGTGCCAGTAGTATGCAGGCGAGGGGCAATCAGCCCCAGCATTTT
abundance: -; j_gene: TRBJ2-3; v_gene: TRBV4-2; d_gene: TRBD2; CDR3aa: CASSPAGGSTDTQYF; CDR3nt: TGTGCCAGCAGCCCAGCGGGAGGTAGCACAGATACGCAGTATTTT
abundance: -; j_gene: TRBJ2-3; v_gene: TRBV30; d_gene: -; CDR3aa: CAWSAQFSTDTQYF; CDR3nt: TGTGCCTGGAGTGCCCAATTCAGCACAGATACGCAGTATTTT
abundance: once; j_gene: TRBJ1-2; v_gene: TRBV10-3; d_gene: -; CDR3aa: CAISPGTRLWDGYTF; CDR3nt: TGTGCCATCAGTCCGGGAACCCGCCTTTGGGATGGCTACACCTTC
abundance: -; j_gene: TRBJ2-3; v_gene: TRBV10-2; d_gene: TRBD2; CDR3aa: CASAGWTSVTTDTQYF; CDR3nt: TGCGCCAGCGCTGGGTGGACTAGTGTTACGACAGATACGCAGTATTTT